One and the same sample provided the 25 T cell receptor beta chains below, sequenced in a study of OX40 agonist ivuxolimab in advanced cancers. The assay was immunoSEQ multiplex PCR, and TCRdb's table has in-frame clones only and misses some. The sample contains 33,000 or so clones, 78% of which appear only once. Sequences were derived from CD4+ or CD8+ T cells sorted from blood, sampled in a trial of the OX40 agonist ivuxolimab. These receptors all come from an adult with an advanced solid tumor such as melanoma, head and neck, liver or kidney cancer.

The V and J genes are TRBV25-1 and TRBJ2-3; 7 bases fit TRBD1. Looked up from germline, CDR1 is MGHDK and CDR2 is SYGVNS. CDR3 length equals 15 residues. Trimming at V came to 6 bases and at J to 2 bases, leaving 8 bases not matched to a gene. CDR3 nucleotide sequence: TGTGCCAGCAGCGTCCGGGACAGAAACACAGATACGCAGTATTTT. Its translation: CASSVRDRNTDTQYF.

The chain carries TRBV10-3 and TRBJ1-3, with D maybe TRBD1 (5 bases). This CDR3 is built from 15 residues. V lost 6 bases and J 0 bases, leaving 12 bases between the germline ends. Looked up from germline, CDR1 is ENHRY and CDR2 is SYGVKD. CDR3 protein: CAIRPGTDSGNTIYF. For the CDR3, the DNA is TGTGCCATCAGACCCGGGACTGACTCTGGAAACACCATATATTTT.

The chain recombines TRBV10-3 with TRBJ2-3; 7 bases fit TRBD1. Germline values: CDR1 ENHRY, CDR2 SYGVKD. J was trimmed by 3 bases and V by 6 bases; bases with no gene match: 9. CDR3 length equals 15 residues. Here the CDR3 DNA reads TGTGCCATCAGCCAGGGACAGTGGGTTACAGATACGCAGTATTTT. Translated, it gives CAISQGQWVTDTQYF.

The chain employs TRBV4-1 and TRBJ2-3, with 8 nucleotides matching TRBD2. The V and J ends lost 0 bases and 0 bases, in that order; junction bases with no gene match: 5. The CDR3 contains 17 residues. Germline CDR1 reads MGHRA; CDR2 reads YSYEKL. The CDR3 region is CASSQEPAGASTDTQYF. The CDR3 DNA reads as TGCGCCAGCAGCCAAGAGCCAGCGGGAGCGAGCACAGATACGCAGTATTTT.

This chain joins TRBV9 and TRBJ2-5, with D tentatively TRBD2 (6 bases). This CDR3 spans 13 amino acids. Looked up from germline, CDR1 is SGDLS and CDR2 is YYNGEE. V gave up 4 bases and J gave up 3 bases, with 10 bases separating them. The DNA of the CDR3 is TGTGCCAGCAGCCGGGACTTCAAAGAGACCCAGTACTTC. It yields the protein CASSRDFKETQYF.

The chain recombines TRBV28 with TRBJ1-6, with D unclear. This CDR3 contains 17 residues. CDR1 and CDR2 from the germline V gene are MDHEN and SYDVKM. The V end was cut by 5 bases, the J end by 7 bases, with 21 bases between. This CDR3 reads CASSPFQLRQHNSPLHF. Written as DNA, the CDR3 is TGTGCCAGCAGTCCCTTCCAATTAAGACAACACAATTCACCCCTCCACTTT.

The CDR3 loop reads CASSYSLDRELEQYF. In DNA, the CDR3 is TGTGCCAGCAGCTACTCCTTGGACAGGGAATTAGAGCAGTACTTC. This rearrangement joins TRBV7-5 to TRBJ2-7; the table calls TRBD1, which could not be checked here. TRBV7-5 is termed a pseudogene. The CDR3 consists of 15 residues.

This clone has a handful of counts. The chain employs TRBV1 and TRBJ2-1; no DNA check was done on the table's D call, TRBD2. TRBV1 is a pseudogene locus. The CDR3 is 16 amino acids. As DNA, the CDR3 is TGCACCAGCAGCCTTATGTCCGGGATAGCCACAAATGAGCAGTTCTTC. Its protein product is CTSSLMSGIATNEQFF.

This rearrangement joins TRBV6-5 to TRBJ2-1; TRBD2 aligns across 10 bases. In germline, CDR1 is MNHEY, CDR2 SVGAGI. The CDR3 runs 15 residues. Unmatched junction bases numbered 10, after V lost 5 bases and J lost 9 bases. The CDR3 is CASSKQRGGQGEQFF. The CDR3 nucleotides are TGTGCCAGCAGTAAGCAGCGGGGGGGCCAAGGTGAGCAGTTCTTC.

V gene TRBV6-1 combines with J gene TRBJ2-1, with 8 bases matching TRBD2. Germline assignment: CDR1 MNHNS and CDR2 SASEGT. With 1 base clipped from V and 4 bases from J, the junction kept 3 bases outside the gene matches. CDR3 length: 15 residues. This CDR3 reads CASSEERGRYNEQFF. The CDR3 nucleotides are TGTGCCAGCAGTGAAGAGCGGGGGAGATACAATGAGCAGTTCTTC.

The genes are TRBV5-6 and TRBJ2-5, with D uncertain. The length of the CDR3 is 13 residues. From germline, CDR1 is SGHDT and CDR2 YYEEEE. Deletions cut 2 bases from V and 3 bases from J, with 8 bases between. Here the CDR3 DNA reads TGTGCCAGCAGCTTAGTCAGCGAAGAGACCCAGTACTTC. Translated: CASSLVSEETQYF.

V gene TRBV29-1 combines with J gene TRBJ2-7; 8 nucleotides agree with TRBD1. The CDR3 is made up of 11 amino acids. CDR1 and CDR2 from the germline V gene are SQVTM and ANQGSEA. V lost 6 bases and J lost 12; bases outside the gene matches: 10. The CDR3 protein is CSVQRQGLPYF. CDR3 nucleotides: TGCAGCGTACAGAGACAGGGGTTGCCGTACTTC.

To note about this clone: Here the CDR3 omits its conserved ending phenylalanine or tryptophan, so a read error is the likely source. No DNA is shown, since the ends of the CDR3 on it are uncertain; the CDR3 is the one TCRdb lists. The V call is TRBV6-5, the J call TRBJ1-5; the table names TRBD1, a call not compared with the DNA. The CDR3 has 9 amino acids, counting both end residues. Germline CDR1 and CDR2: MNHEY and SVGAGI. This CDR3 is CASIRSDRV.

This chain links TRBV5-8 with TRBJ2-7; D is unclear. V lost 2 bases, J lost 4 bases, and 7 bases lay in between. Germline V gene data show CDR1 as SGHTS and CDR2 as YDEGEE. The CDR3 is 12 residues long. CDR3 amino acids: CASSLLRYEQYF. CDR3 DNA sequence: TGTGCCAGCAGCTTACTGAGGTACGAGCAGTACTTC.

This rearrangement joins TRBV4-1 to TRBJ2-7; 8 bases match TRBD2. Germline lookup yields CDR1 MGHRA and CDR2 YSYEKL. V gave up 4 bases and J gave up 3 bases; unmatched junction bases: 8. The CDR3 consists of 15 residues. CDR3 sequence reads: CASSLGAGDHYEQYF. CDR3 sequence (DNA): TGCGCCAGCAGCCTGGGAGCGGGGGACCACTACGAGCAGTACTTC.

The gene calls are TRBV6-5 and TRBJ1-5, with D hard to call. Germline assignment: CDR1 MNHEY and CDR2 SVGAGI. The V end lost 2 bases, the J end lost 6 bases, and 8 bases lay between the germline ends. The CDR3 covers 13 residues. The CDR3 sequence is CASSYDGSQPQHF. In DNA form, the CDR3 reads TGTGCCAGCAGTTACGACGGGAGTCAGCCCCAGCATTTT.

This clone was counted between two and nine times. This chain links TRBV29-1 with TRBJ2-7; 7 nucleotides match TRBD1. Germline V lookup: CDR1 SQVTM, CDR2 ANQGSEA. The CDR3 runs 11 residues. J lost 6 bases, V lost 8 bases, and 7 bases had no gene match. The DNA for the CDR3 is TGCAGCTCCGAAGAGGGGGCCGAGCAGTACTTC. This translates into CSSEEGAEQYF.

This chain connects TRBV5-4 to TRBJ1-2; 9 nucleotides agree with TRBD1. Trimming removed 4 bases from V and 9 bases from J; junction bases left unmatched: 10. The CDR3 runs to 14 residues. CDR1 is SGHNT and CDR2 is YYREEE in the germline V gene (reference sequence). CDR3 amino acids: CASSAGQGIDSYTF. The CDR3 DNA reads as TGTGCCAGCAGCGCGGGACAGGGAATCGATAGCTACACCTTC.

The gene calls are TRBV30 and TRBJ2-1, with 7 nucleotides matching TRBD1. The germline CDR1 and CDR2 sequences are GTSNPN and SVGIG (reference sequence). The V gene end was trimmed by 7 bases and the J gene end by 7 bases; junction bases not matched to a gene: 16. The CDR3 is made up of 15 amino acids. The DNA for the CDR3 is TGTGCCTCCCATGGGACAGACGGACGTAGGAATGAGCAGTTCTTC. Its protein product is CASHGTDGRRNEQFF.

V and J are TRBV21-1 and TRBJ1-5. TRBV21-1 has pseudogene status. The CDR3 is 16 amino acids. The CDR3 coding sequence is TGTGCCAGCAGCAACGGACGGCGAGGGGGCAATCAGCCCCAGCATTTT. Protein product: CASSNGRRGGNQPQHF.

The V gene is TRBV10-3, the J gene TRBJ2-7; tentatively, D is TRBD1 or TRBD2 (5 bases each). Germline lookup yields CDR1 ENHRY and CDR2 SYGVKD. The CDR3 is 12 residues long. V lost 0 bases to trimming and J lost 5 bases, with 5 bases between them. CDR3 nucleotides: TGTGCCATCAGTGAGTCGGGGGACGAGCAGTACTTC. Its protein is CAISESGDEQYF.

This chain uses TRBV28 with TRBJ2-7, with TRBD1 identical over 8 bases. V was clipped by 6 bases and J by 3 bases; unmatched bases: 10. The CDR3 runs to 15 residues. CDR1 and CDR2 from the germline V gene are MDHEN and SYDVKM. This chain's CDR3 is CASSRSGTGGYEQYF. In nucleotides, the CDR3 is TGTGCCAGCAGCCGCTCGGGGACAGGAGGCTACGAGCAGTACTTC.

The V gene is TRBV19, the J gene TRBJ2-7; 9 nucleotides agree with TRBD2. The CDR3 contains 15 residues. J was trimmed by 4 bases and V by 3 bases; bases with no gene match: 7. The germline CDR1 and CDR2 sequences are LNHDA and SQIVND (reference sequence). The CDR3 loop reads CASSIYAGGHYEQYF. DNA of the CDR3: TGTGCCAGTAGTATCTACGCGGGAGGGCATTACGAGCAGTACTTC.

The rearrangement uses TRBV7-9 and TRBJ2-3; 10 bases fit TRBD2. J gave up 1 base and V 2 bases, and 12 bases lay outside the gene matches. The CDR3 runs to 19 residues. Germline loops: CDR1 SEHNR, CDR2 FQNEAQ (reference sequence). In DNA, the CDR3 is TGTGCCAGCAGCTTAAGGCGAAAGCGGGAGGGCCGGGGCACAGATACGCAGTATTTT. Translating gives CASSLRRKREGRGTDTQYF.

J is TRBJ2-5 and V is TRBV9; D perhaps matches TRBD1 (5 bases). The length of the CDR3 is 13 residues. The germline gives CDR1 SGDLS, CDR2 YYNGEE. Trimming took off 4 bases at V and 7 bases at J, with 14 bases between the two ends. CDR3 protein: CASSMMQGGTQYF. CDR3 bases: TGTGCCAGCAGCATGATGCAGGGCGGGACCCAGTACTTC.